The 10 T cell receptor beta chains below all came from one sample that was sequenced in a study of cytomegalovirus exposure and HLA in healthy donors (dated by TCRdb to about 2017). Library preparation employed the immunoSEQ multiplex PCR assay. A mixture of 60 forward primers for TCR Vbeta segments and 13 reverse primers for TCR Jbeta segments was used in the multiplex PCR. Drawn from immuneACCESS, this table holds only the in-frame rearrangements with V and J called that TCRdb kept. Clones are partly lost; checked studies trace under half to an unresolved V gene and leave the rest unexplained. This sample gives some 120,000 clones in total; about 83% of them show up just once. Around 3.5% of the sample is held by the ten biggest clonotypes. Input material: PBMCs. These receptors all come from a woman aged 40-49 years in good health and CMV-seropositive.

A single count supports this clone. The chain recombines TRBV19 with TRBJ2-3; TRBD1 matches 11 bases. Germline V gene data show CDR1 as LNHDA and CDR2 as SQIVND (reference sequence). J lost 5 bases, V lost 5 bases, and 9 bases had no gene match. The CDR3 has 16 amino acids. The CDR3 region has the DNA TGTGCCAGTAGTCTTCCGGGACAGGGGGTCGGAGATACGCAGTATTTT. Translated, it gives CASSLPGQGVGDTQYF. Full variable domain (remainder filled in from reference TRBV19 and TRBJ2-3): DGGITQSPKYLFRKEGQNVTLSCEQNLNHDAMYWYRQDPGQGLRLIYYSQIVNDFQKGDIAEGYSVSREKKESFPLTVTSAQKNPTAFYLCASSLPGQGVGDTQYFGPGTRLTVL.

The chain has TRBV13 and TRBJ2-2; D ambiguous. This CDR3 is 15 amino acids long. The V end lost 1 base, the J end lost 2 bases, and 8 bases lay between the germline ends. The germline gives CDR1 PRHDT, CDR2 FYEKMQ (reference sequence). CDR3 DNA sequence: TGTGCCAGCAGCTTAGACCAGGTTAACACCGGGGAGCTGTTTTTT. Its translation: CASSLDQVNTGELFF.

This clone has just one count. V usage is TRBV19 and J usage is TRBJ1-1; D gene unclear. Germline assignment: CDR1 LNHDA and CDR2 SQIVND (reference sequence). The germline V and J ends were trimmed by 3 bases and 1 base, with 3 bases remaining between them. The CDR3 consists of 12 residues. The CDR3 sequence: CASSMANTEAFF. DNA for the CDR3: TGTGCCAGTAGTATGGCGAACACTGAAGCTTTCTTT.

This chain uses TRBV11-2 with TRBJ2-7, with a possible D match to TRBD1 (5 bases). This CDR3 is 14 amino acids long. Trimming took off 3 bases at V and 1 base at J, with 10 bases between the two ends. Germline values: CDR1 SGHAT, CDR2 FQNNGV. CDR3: CASSFLRQSYEQYF. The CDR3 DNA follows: TGTGCCAGCAGCTTTCTTAGACAGTCCTACGAGCAGTACTTC.

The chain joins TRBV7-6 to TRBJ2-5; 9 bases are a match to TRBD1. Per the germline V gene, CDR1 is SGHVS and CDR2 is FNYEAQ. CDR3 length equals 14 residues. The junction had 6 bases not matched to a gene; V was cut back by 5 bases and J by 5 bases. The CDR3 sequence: CASSPTGTGETQYF. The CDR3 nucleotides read TGTGCCAGCAGCCCAACCGGGACAGGGGAGACCCAGTACTTC.

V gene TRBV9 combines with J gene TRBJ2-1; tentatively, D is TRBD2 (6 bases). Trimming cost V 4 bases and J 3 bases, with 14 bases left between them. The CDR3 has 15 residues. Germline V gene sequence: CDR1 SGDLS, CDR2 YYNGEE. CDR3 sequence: CASSKGGGNYNEQFF. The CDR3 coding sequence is TGTGCCAGCAGCAAGGGAGGAGGTAACTACAATGAGCAGTTCTTC. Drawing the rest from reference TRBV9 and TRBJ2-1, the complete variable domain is DSGVTQTPKHLITATGQRVTLRCSPRSGDLSVYWYQQSLDQGLQFLIQYYNGEERAKGNILERFSAQQFPDLHSELNLSSLELGDSALYFCASSKGGGNYNEQFFGPGTRLTVL.

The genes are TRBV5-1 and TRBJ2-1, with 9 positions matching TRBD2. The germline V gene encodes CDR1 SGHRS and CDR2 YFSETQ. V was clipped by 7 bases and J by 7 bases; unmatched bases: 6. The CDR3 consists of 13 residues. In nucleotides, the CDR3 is TGCGCCAGCGGGACTAGCATCTCAAATGAGCAGTTCTTC. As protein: CASGTSISNEQFF.

CDR3 bases: TGTGCCAGTGTGGGAGAGGGAACCGGGGAGCTGTTTTTT. Its translation is CASVGEGTGELFF. The chain links TRBV6-5 to TRBJ2-2; possible D gene TRBD2, 5 bases. Germline CDR1 and CDR2: MNHEY and SVGAGI. V was clipped by 9 bases and J by 5 bases, with 13 bases between them. The CDR3 runs 13 residues.

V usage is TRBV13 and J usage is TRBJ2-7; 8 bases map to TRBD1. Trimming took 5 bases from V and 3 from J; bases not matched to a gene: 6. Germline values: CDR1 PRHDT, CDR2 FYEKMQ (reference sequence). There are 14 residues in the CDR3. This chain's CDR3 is CASSVRQGNYEQYF. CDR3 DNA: TGTGCCAGCAGCGTCCGACAGGGGAACTACGAGCAGTACTTC.

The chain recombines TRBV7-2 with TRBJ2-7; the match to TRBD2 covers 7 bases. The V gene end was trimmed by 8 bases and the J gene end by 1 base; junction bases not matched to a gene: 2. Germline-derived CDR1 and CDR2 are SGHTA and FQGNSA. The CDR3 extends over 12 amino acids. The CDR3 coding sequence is TGTGCCAGCGGGCGGGGGTCCTACGAGCAGTACTTC. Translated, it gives CASGRGSYEQYF.